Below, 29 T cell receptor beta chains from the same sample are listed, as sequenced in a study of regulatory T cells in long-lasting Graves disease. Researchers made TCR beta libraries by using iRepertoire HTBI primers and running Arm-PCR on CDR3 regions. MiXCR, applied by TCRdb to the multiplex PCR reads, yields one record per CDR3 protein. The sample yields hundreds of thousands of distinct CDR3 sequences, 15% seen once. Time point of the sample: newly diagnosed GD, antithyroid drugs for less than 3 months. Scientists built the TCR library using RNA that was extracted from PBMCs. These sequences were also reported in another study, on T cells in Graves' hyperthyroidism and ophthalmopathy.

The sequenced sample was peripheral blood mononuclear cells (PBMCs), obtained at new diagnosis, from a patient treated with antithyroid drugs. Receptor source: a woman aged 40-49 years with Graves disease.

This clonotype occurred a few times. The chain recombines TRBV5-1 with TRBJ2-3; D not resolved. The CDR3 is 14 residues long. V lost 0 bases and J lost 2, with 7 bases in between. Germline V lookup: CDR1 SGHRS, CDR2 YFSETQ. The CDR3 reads CASSLAPPTDTQYF. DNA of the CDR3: TGCGCCAGCAGCTTGGCTCCCCCCACAGATACGCAGTATTTT. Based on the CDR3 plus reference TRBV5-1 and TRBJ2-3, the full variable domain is KAGVTQTPRYLIKTRGQQVTLSCSPISGHRSVSWYQQTPGQGLQFLFEYFSETQRNKGNFPGRFSGRQFSNSRSEMNVSTLELGDSALYLCASSLAPPTDTQYFGPGTRLTVL.

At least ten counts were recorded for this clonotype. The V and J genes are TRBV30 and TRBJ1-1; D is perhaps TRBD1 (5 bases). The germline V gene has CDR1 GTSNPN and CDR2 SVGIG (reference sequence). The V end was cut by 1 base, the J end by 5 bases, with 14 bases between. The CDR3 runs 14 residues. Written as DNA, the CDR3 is TGTGCCTGGAGTGACGCGGGGGTAGGGACTGAAGCTTTCTTT. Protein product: CAWSDAGVGTEAFF.

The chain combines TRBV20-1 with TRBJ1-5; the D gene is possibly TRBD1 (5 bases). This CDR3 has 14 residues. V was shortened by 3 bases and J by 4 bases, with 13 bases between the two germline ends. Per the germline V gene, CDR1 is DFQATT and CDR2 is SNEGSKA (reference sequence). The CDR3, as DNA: TGCAGTGCTAGCGGTCCGGGACCAAATCAGCCCCAGCATTTT. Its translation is CSASGPGPNQPQHF.

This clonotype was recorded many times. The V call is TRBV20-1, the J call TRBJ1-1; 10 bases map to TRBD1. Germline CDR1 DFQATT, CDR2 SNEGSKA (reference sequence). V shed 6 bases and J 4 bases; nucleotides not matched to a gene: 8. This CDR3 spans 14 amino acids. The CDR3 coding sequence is TGCAGTGCAACACGGACAGGGGGAAGCACTGAAGCTTTCTTT. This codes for CSATRTGGSTEAFF.

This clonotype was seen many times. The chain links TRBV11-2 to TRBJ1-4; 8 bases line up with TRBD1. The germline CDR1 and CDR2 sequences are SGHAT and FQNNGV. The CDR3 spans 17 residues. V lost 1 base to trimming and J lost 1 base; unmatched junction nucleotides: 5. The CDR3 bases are TGTGCCAGCAGCTTAGCCAGGGGGCAAGGAACTAATGAAAAACTGTTTTTT. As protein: CASSLARGQGTNEKLFF.

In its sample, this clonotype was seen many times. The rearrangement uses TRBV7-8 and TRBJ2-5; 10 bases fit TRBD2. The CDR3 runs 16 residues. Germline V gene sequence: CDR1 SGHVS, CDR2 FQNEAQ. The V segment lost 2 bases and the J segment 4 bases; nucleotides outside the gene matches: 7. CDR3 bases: TGTGCCAGCAGCTTAAGCGGGAGGGCCAGTGCAGAGACCCAGTACTTC. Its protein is CASSLSGRASAETQYF.

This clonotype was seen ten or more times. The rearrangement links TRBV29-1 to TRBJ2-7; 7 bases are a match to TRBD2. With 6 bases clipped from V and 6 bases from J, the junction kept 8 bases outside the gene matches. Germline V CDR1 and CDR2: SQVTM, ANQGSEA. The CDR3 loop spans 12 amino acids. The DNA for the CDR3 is TGCAGCGTACTAAGCGGGAAGGTCGAGCAGTACTTC. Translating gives CSVLSGKVEQYF.

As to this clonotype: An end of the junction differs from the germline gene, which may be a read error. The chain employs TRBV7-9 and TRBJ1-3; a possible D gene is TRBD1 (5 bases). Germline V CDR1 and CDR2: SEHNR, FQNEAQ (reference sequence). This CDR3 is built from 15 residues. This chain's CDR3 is CASSLNRGDGNTIYF. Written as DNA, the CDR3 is TGCGCCAGCAGCTTAAACCGGGGGGATGGAAACACCATATATTTT.

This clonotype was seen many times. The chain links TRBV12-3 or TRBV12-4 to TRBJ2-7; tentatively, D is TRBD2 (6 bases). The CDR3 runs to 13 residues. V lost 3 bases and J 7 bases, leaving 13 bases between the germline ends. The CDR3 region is CASSFNRDFEQYF. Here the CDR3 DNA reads TGTGCCAGCAGTTTCAACCGGGACTTTGAGCAGTACTTC.

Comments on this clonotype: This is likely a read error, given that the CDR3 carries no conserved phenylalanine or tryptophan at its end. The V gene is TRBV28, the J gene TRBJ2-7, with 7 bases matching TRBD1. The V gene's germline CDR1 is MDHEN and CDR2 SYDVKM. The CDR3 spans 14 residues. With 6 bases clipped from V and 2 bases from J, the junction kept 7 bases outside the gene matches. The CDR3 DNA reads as TGTGCCAGCAGGATCCGGGACAGTCCCTACGAGCAGTACCTC. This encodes CASRIRDSPYEQYL.

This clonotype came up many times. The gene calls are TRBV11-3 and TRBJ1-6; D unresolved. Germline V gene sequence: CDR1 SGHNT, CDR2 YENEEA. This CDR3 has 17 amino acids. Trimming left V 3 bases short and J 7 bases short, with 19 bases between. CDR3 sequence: CASSFELMGIENSPLHF. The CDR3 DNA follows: TGTGCCAGCAGCTTCGAGTTAATGGGGATTGAAAATTCACCCCTCCACTTT.

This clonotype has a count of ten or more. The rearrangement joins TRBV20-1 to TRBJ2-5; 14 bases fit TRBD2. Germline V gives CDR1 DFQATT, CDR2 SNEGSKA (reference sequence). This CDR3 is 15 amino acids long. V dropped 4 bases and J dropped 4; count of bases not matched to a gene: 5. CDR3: CSAKGLAGGGETQYF. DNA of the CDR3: TGCAGTGCTAAAGGACTAGCGGGAGGAGGAGAGACCCAGTACTTC.

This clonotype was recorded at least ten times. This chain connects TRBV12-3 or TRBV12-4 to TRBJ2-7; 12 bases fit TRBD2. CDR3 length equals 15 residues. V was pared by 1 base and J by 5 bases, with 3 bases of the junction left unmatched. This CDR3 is CASSLDLAGGHEQYF. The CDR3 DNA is TGTGCCAGCAGTTTAGATCTAGCGGGAGGGCACGAGCAGTACTTC.

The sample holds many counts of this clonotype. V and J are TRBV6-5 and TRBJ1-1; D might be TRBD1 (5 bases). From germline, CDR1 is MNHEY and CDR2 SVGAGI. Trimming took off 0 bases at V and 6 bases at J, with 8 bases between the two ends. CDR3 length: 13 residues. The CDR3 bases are TGTGCCAGCAGTTACTCGGGGGAAGCTGAAGCTTTCTTT. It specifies CASSYSGEAEAFF.

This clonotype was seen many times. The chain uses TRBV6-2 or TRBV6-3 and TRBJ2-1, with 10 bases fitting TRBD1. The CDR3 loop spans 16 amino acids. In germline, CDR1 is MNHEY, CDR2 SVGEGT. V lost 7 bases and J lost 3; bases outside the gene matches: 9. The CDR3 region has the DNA TGTGCCAGCATGACCAAGGGACAGGGGAACTACAATGAGCAGTTCTTC. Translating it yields CASMTKGQGNYNEQFF.

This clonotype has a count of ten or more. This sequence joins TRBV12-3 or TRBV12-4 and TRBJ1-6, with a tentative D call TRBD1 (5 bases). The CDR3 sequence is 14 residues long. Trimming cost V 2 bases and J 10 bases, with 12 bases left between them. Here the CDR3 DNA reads TGTGCCAGCAGTTTAATAAGTGGACAATCACCCCTCCACTTT. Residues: CASSLISGQSPLHF.

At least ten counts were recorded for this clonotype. In DNA, the CDR3 is TGTGCCAGCAGTTACGACGAAGAATACGAGCAGTACTTC. Its protein product is CASSYDEEYEQYF. The chain is built from TRBV6-5 and TRBJ2-7; unclear D gene. CDR1 and CDR2 from the germline V gene are MNHEY and SVGAGI. This CDR3 comprises 13 residues. Trimming took off 2 bases at V and 4 bases at J, with 9 bases between the two ends.

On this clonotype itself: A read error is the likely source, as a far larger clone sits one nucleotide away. The CDR3 DNA sequence: TGTGCCAGCAGTGAAGTGGCTAGCGGACACAATGAGCAGTTCTTC. Amino acids: CASSEVASGHNEQFF. The J gene is TRBJ2-4, the V gene TRBV2, with 7 bases lining up with TRBD2. The better agreement between TRBJ2-1 and the DNA end casts doubt on the J call. The CDR3 runs to 15 residues. The germline gives CDR1 SNHLY, CDR2 FYNNEI.

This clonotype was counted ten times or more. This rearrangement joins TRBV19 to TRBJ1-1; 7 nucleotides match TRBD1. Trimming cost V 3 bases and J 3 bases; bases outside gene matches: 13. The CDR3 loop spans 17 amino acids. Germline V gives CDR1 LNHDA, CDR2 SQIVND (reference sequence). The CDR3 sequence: CASSIPDDGGTDTEAFF. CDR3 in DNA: TGTGCCAGTAGTATCCCGGATGATGGAGGGACAGACACTGAAGCTTTCTTT.

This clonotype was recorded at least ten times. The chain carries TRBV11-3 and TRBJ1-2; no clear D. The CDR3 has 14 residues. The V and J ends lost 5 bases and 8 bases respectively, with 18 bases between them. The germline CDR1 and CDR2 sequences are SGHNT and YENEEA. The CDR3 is CASSPRWGAEGYTF. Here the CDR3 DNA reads TGTGCCAGCAGCCCCCGGTGGGGTGCAGAGGGCTACACCTTC.

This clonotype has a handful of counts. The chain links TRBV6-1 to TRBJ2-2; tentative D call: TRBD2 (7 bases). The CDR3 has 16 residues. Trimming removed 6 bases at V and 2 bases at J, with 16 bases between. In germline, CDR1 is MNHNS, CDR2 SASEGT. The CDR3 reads CASRPGEGTNTGELFF. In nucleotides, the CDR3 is TGTGCCAGCAGACCAGGGGAGGGAACAAACACCGGGGAGCTGTTTTTT.

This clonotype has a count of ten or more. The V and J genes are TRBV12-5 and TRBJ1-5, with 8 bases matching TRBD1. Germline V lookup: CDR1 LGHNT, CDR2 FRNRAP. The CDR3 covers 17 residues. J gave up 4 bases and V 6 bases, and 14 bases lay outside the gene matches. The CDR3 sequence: CASGPYSGTGLNQPQHF. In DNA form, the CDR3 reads TGTGCTAGTGGCCCGTATTCTGGGACAGGACTAAATCAGCCCCAGCATTTT.

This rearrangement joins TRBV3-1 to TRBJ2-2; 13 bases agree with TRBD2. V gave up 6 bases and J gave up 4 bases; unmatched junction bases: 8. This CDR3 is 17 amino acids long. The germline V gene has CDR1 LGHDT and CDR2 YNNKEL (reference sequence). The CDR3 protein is CASRRGTSGDSTGELFF. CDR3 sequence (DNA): TGTGCCAGCAGGAGAGGGACTAGCGGGGACTCCACCGGGGAGCTGTTTTTT.

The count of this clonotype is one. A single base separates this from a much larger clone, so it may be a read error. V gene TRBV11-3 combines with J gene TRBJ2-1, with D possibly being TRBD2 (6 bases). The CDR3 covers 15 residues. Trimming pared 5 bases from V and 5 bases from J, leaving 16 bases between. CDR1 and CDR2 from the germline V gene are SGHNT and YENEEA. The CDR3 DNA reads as TGTGCCAGCAGCCCCGGACTACTAAATGACAATGAGCAGTTCTTC. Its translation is CASSPGLLNDNEQFF.

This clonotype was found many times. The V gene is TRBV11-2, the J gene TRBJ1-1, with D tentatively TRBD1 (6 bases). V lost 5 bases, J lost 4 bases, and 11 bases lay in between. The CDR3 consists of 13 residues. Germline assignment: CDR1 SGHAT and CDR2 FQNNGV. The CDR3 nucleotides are TGTGCCAGCAGCACCAGGGGTGGCACTGAAGCTTTCTTT. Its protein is CASSTRGGTEAFF.

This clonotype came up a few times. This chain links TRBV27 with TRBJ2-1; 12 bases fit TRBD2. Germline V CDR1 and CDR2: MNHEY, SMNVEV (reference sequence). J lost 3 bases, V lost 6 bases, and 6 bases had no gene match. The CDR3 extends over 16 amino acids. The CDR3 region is CASSRLAGVDYNEQFF. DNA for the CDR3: TGTGCCAGCAGCCGACTAGCGGGAGTGGACTACAATGAGCAGTTCTTC.

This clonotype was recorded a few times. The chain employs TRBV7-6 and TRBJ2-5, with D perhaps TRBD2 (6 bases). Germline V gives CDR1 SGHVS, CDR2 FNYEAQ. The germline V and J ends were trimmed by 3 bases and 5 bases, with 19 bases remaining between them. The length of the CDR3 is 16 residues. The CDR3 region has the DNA TGTGCCAGCAGCTTTTCCCCCCGGGAGTTAGGGGAGACCCAGTACTTC. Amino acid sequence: CASSFSPRELGETQYF.

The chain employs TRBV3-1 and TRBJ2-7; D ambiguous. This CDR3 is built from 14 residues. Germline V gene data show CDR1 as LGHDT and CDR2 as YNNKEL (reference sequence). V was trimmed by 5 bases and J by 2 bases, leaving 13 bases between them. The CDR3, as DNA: TGTGCCAGCAGCGCGTTCTCATTAGCCTACGAGCAGTACTTC. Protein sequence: CASSAFSLAYEQYF.

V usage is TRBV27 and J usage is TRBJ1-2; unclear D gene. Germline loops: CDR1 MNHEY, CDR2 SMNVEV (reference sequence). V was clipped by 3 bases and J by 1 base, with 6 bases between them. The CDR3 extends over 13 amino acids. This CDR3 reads CASSFQVNYGYTF. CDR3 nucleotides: TGTGCCAGCAGTTTCCAGGTTAACTATGGCTACACCTTC.